The rows below give T cell receptor beta chains drawn from one sample of a study of technical replicates of blood from several donors. Assay used: immunoSEQ multiplex PCR; TCRdb lists only in-frame clones, some missing. The sample yields around 77,000 clones, approximately 92% seen once. Sequenced sample: T cells isolated from PBMCs. These receptors were taken from a human donor in good health. Each CDR3 is given with its conserved first and last residue. Fields, in order: V gene, clone size, D gene, J gene, CDR3 protein. A D gene is named only where the DNA matches it firmly. Clone size is not always given. Where it is, it says once, few, many or a class for expanded clones.

V gene: TRBV11-2
clone size: .
D gene: .
J gene: TRBJ2-1
CDR3 protein: CASSRSSYNEQFF

V gene: TRBV7-9
clone size: .
D gene: TRBD2
J gene: TRBJ2-5
CDR3 protein: CASSRALAGGLETQYF

V gene: TRBV7-9
clone size: .
D gene: TRBD2
J gene: TRBJ2-1
CDR3 protein: CASSLVAAGGSYSRNEQFF

V gene: TRBV6-5
clone size: .
D gene: TRBD2
J gene: TRBJ2-1
CDR3 protein: CASSSLAGGNNEQFF

V gene: TRBV29-1
clone size: .
D gene: TRBD2
J gene: TRBJ2-1
CDR3 protein: CSVSTSGMGYNEQFF

V gene: TRBV5-5
clone size: .
D gene: .
J gene: TRBJ1-4
CDR3 protein: CASSLGRLDEKLFF

V gene: TRBV10-3
clone size: .
D gene: TRBD1
J gene: TRBJ1-5
CDR3 protein: CAISAGTVWPQHF

V gene: TRBV9
clone size: .
D gene: TRBD2
J gene: TRBJ2-7
CDR3 protein: CASSVGSGSGYEQYF

V gene: TRBV6-5
clone size: .
D gene: TRBD2
J gene: TRBJ2-3
CDR3 protein: CASSRIAGITDTQYF

V gene: TRBV5-1
clone size: .
D gene: TRBD2
J gene: TRBJ2-2
CDR3 protein: CASSRAGAFNGELFF

V gene: TRBV7-8
clone size: .
D gene: .
J gene: TRBJ1-4
CDR3 protein: CASSSPVEKLFF

V gene: TRBV6-6
clone size: .
D gene: .
J gene: TRBJ1-5
CDR3 protein: CASSYVPSDQPQHF

V gene: TRBV29-1
clone size: .
D gene: TRBD2
J gene: TRBJ2-1
CDR3 protein: CSVTGLAEHNEQFF

V gene: TRBV4-1
clone size: once
D gene: TRBD2
J gene: TRBJ2-1
CDR3 protein: CASSRWGTSYEQFF

V gene: TRBV7-2
clone size: .
D gene: TRBD2
J gene: TRBJ2-7
CDR3 protein: CASSLILAGAHEQYF

V gene: TRBV5-6
clone size: .
D gene: .
J gene: TRBJ2-7
CDR3 protein: CASSALTSNYEQYF

V gene: TRBV5-1
clone size: once
D gene: TRBD2
J gene: TRBJ2-1
CDR3 protein: CASSLFHEPLAGAIEQFF

V gene: TRBV25-1
clone size: .
D gene: .
J gene: TRBJ2-7
CDR3 protein: CASSEHASSYEQYF

V gene: TRBV25-1
clone size: .
D gene: .
J gene: TRBJ1-1
CDR3 protein: CASSDLLAAFF

V gene: TRBV28
clone size: once
D gene: .
J gene: TRBJ2-7
CDR3 protein: CASSSPGRNYEQYF

V gene: TRBV9
clone size: .
D gene: .
J gene: TRBJ2-7
CDR3 protein: CASSATGLISYEQYF

V gene: TRBV9
clone size: .
D gene: .
J gene: TRBJ2-7
CDR3 protein: CASSVEVGETYEQYF

V gene: TRBV7-9
clone size: once
D gene: TRBD2
J gene: TRBJ2-7
CDR3 protein: CASSLSTSGLSYEQYF

V gene: TRBV10-3
clone size: .
D gene: .
J gene: TRBJ1-2
CDR3 protein: CAISESISQGNYGYTF

V gene: TRBV2
clone size: .
D gene: .
J gene: TRBJ2-7
CDR3 protein: CASTGIPYEQYF

V gene: TRBV29-1
clone size: .
D gene: TRBD2
J gene: TRBJ2-3
CDR3 protein: CSGLAGGADTQYF

V gene: TRBV5-1
clone size: .
D gene: .
J gene: TRBJ1-4
CDR3 protein: CASSFRSGDEKLFF

V gene: TRBV6-4
clone size: few
D gene: .
J gene: TRBJ1-2
CDR3 protein: CASSDPGSGYTF

V gene: TRBV7-8
clone size: once
D gene: .
J gene: TRBJ2-3
CDR3 protein: CASSLDLATDTQYF

V gene: TRBV9
clone size: .
D gene: .
J gene: TRBJ2-2
CDR3 protein: CASTPLGLDGTGELFF

V gene: TRBV11-2
clone size: .
D gene: .
J gene: TRBJ1-1
CDR3 protein: CASSLTGLNTEAFF

V gene: TRBV27
clone size: .
D gene: TRBD1
J gene: TRBJ1-3
CDR3 protein: CASSTDRGGNTIYF

V gene: TRBV2
clone size: .
D gene: TRBD1
J gene: TRBJ1-5
CDR3 protein: CASSGGQGNQPQHF

V gene: TRBV2
clone size: .
D gene: TRBD1
J gene: TRBJ2-7
CDR3 protein: CASLAGTVSYEQYF

V gene: TRBV15
clone size: .
D gene: .
J gene: TRBJ2-1
CDR3 protein: CATSREAGTYNEQFF

V gene: TRBV6-5
clone size: .
D gene: TRBD2
J gene: TRBJ2-7
CDR3 protein: CASRPGLAELYEQYF

V gene: TRBV4-3
clone size: .
D gene: TRBD2
J gene: TRBJ2-4
CDR3 protein: CASSPGDGRARNIQYF

V gene: TRBV6-6
clone size: .
D gene: .
J gene: TRBJ1-3
CDR3 protein: CASSYLKGQIGNTIYF

V gene: TRBV6-1
clone size: .
D gene: .
J gene: TRBJ1-2
CDR3 protein: CASRGAANYGYTF

V gene: TRBV19
clone size: many
D gene: TRBD1
J gene: TRBJ1-5
CDR3 protein: CASSSRGRNQPQHF

V gene: TRBV25-1
clone size: .
D gene: .
J gene: TRBJ1-1
CDR3 protein: CASSTGGYTEAFF

V gene: TRBV4-1
clone size: few
D gene: TRBD1
J gene: TRBJ1-2
CDR3 protein: CASSQPPGQVYRYTF

V gene: TRBV7-2
clone size: .
D gene: .
J gene: TRBJ1-2
CDR3 protein: CASSLAVPVSNGYTF

V gene: TRBV5-1
clone size: .
D gene: TRBD2
J gene: TRBJ2-3
CDR3 protein: CASSSPSGNLVVADTQYF

V gene: TRBV6-1
clone size: .
D gene: .
J gene: TRBJ1-1
CDR3 protein: CASGPLGLGTEAFF

V gene: TRBV5-4
clone size: .
D gene: TRBD1
J gene: TRBJ2-3
CDR3 protein: CASRGQLSTDTQYF